The clone carrying this TCR beta chain was counted a single time. This sample was included in a study of blood T cell repertoires in COVID-19. Study in general: Material from acute and convalescent COVID-19 was sourced from the United States, Italy and Spain.

This CDR3 has 15 amino acids. Repertoires were generated with immunoSEQ multiplex PCR, while TCRdb's copy carries only in-frame clones and drops some. The sample carries about 220,000 clones, over 75% recorded once. This TCR was recovered from a woman younger than 30 in a cohort exposed to, infected with or recovered from COVID-19 (not recorded which). Sequencing was carried out using PBMCs or T cells enriched from blood (not recorded which). The chain is built from TRBV21-1 and TRBJ2-3; the table calls TRBD2, which could not be checked here. TRBV21-1 is shown as a pseudogene. In DNA form, the CDR3 reads TGTGCCAGCCACGATGGAGCGGGGATCACAGATACGCAGTATTTT. Translated: CASHDGAGITDTQYF.